This T cell receptor beta chain is from a study of shared clonotypes between healthy human individuals. Overall study results and limits: Clonotypes shared by all four donors outscored non-shared clonotypes in generation probability.

Researchers divided each subset's genomic DNA evenly across several immunoSEQ plates. DNA at 150 to 200 ng, around 30,000 T cell genomes, went into sorted-subset replicate PCRs. Repertoires were generated with immunoSEQ multiplex PCR, while TCRdb's copy carries only in-frame clones and drops some. The sample yields about 2.4 million clones, more than 90% seen once. A CD45RA+ naive subset and a CD45RA-negative memory subset were split from CD4+ cells. The CDR3 loop spans 17 amino acids. The V and J ends lost 6 bases and 4 bases, in that order; junction bases with no gene match: 12. CDR1 is KGHSH and CDR2 is LQKENI in the germline V gene. Points on this clone: Its antigen remains unidentified.

The sequenced material came from naive CD4+ T cells sorted from blood. The subset is: CD45RA+ positively selected. V gene TRBV18 combines with J gene TRBJ1-3; 10 nucleotides agree with TRBD1. This TCR came from a man in his late teens or twenties in good health. CDR3 DNA: TGTGCCAGCTCTCCCTATCCGGGACAGGGGAAAGGAAACACCATATATTTT. Translated, it gives CASSPYPGQGKGNTIYF. The full variable domain, its missing parts supplied by reference TRBV18 and TRBJ1-3, is NAGVMQNPRHLVRRRGQEARLRCSPMKGHSHVYWYRQLPEEGLKFMVYLQKENIIDESGMPKERFSAEFPKEGPSILRIQQVVRGDSAAYFCASSPYPGQGKGNTIYFGEGSWLTVV.